This TCR beta chain was profiled in a study of CXCR3-negative and CXCR3-positive naive CD8 T cells. Germline V gives CDR1 SGHAT, CDR2 FQNNGV. CDR3 size: 13 residues. Researchers prepared the TRB cDNA libraries using 5' RACE with UMI labels. For each CDR3 protein, TCRdb gives one entry from its re-call of the 5' RACE reads, without DNA. The repertoire shows just under 45,000 distinct CDR3 sequences; the top ten hold 14% to 15%. The sequenced sample consisted of memory CD8+ T cells from blood. This TCR was recovered from a human donor in good health. Some clones in this sample may be carry-over from other donors' samples. V gene TRBV11-2 combines with J gene TRBJ2-3; TCRdb proposes TRBD1, but this gene call is untestable without DNA. The chain's CDR3 is CASALAETDTQYF.